Presented here are 32 T cell receptor beta chains from one specimen sequenced in a study of blood T cell repertoires in COVID-19. Data came from immunoSEQ multiplex PCR; TCRdb stores just in-frame clones and leaves some out. Of 250,000 to 300,000 clones in the sample, roughly 84% were seen once. Input material: peripheral blood. The source of these receptors is a young woman with acute or convalescent COVID-19.

The chain links TRBV5-4 to TRBJ1-2; 8 nucleotides match TRBD1. Germline loops: CDR1 SGHNT, CDR2 YYREEE (reference sequence). V trimming: 0 bases; J trimming: 4 bases; junction bases outside the gene matches: 5. The CDR3 loop spans 15 amino acids. CDR3 region: CASSLGTGLGYGYTF. The CDR3 DNA sequence: TGTGCCAGCAGCTTGGGGACAGGGCTGGGCTATGGCTACACCTTC.

The V gene is TRBV15, the J gene TRBJ1-2; TRBD1 matches 8 bases. The junction had 5 bases not matched to a gene; V was cut back by 0 bases and J by 2 bases. The CDR3 covers 16 residues. Germline CDR1 LNHNV, CDR2 YYDKDF (reference sequence). This chain's CDR3 is CATSRDSAGGNYGYTF. In DNA, the CDR3 is TGTGCCACCAGCAGAGATAGTGCAGGGGGCAACTATGGCTACACCTTC.

The V call is TRBV6-2 or TRBV6-3, the J call TRBJ1-3; D not resolved. Trimming left V 0 bases short and J 0 bases short, with 9 bases between. This CDR3 region has 16 residues. Germline V lookup: CDR1 MNHEY, CDR2 SVGEGT. The CDR3 DNA reads TGTGCCAGCAGTTACTCGAGGGCCGACTCTGGAAACACCATATATTTT. Its translation: CASSYSRADSGNTIYF.

The chain employs TRBV19 and TRBJ2-1; 13 positions match TRBD2. This CDR3 is 16 amino acids long. The germline V gene encodes CDR1 LNHDA and CDR2 SQIVND (reference sequence). The J segment lost 7 bases and the V segment lost 5 bases, leaving 8 bases of the junction unmatched. CDR3 nucleotide sequence: TGTGCCAGTAGTGGGACCGGACTAGCGGGAGAGAATGAGCAGTTCTTC. This sequence encodes CASSGTGLAGENEQFF.

The chain combines TRBV2 with TRBJ1-2, with TRBD1 as a possible D gene (5 bases). Per germline, CDR1 SNHLY and CDR2 FYNNEI. V was shortened by 4 bases and J by 1 base, with 10 bases between the two germline ends. This CDR3 has 14 amino acids. CDR3 nucleotides: TGTGCCAGCAGTGCCCAGGGAGGTAACTATGGCTACACCTTC. The encoded protein is CASSAQGGNYGYTF.

The chain carries TRBV30 and TRBJ2-2; 7 bases fit TRBD1. The CDR3 contains 15 residues. After removal of 7 bases from V and 0 bases from J, the junction contained 8 bases not matched to a gene. Germline CDR1 GTSNPN, CDR2 SVGIG (reference sequence). CDR3 in amino acids: CASPRGGANTGELFF. In DNA form, the CDR3 reads TGTGCCTCCCCGCGAGGGGGCGCGAACACCGGGGAGCTGTTTTTT.

DNA of the CDR3: TGTGCCAGCTCAACGGACAGGAACACTGAAGCTTTCTTT. As protein: CASSTDRNTEAFF. The chain has TRBV18 and TRBJ1-1, with D perhaps TRBD1 (6 bases). Germline CDR1 is KGHSH and CDR2 is LQKENI. Trimming pared 5 bases from V and 1 base from J, leaving 8 bases between. The CDR3 contains 13 residues. The full variable domain, with the rest looked up from reference TRBV18 and TRBJ1-1, is NAGVMQNPRHLVRRRGQEARLRCSPMKGHSHVYWYRQLPEEGLKFMVYLQKENIIDESGMPKERFSAEFPKEGPSILRIQQVVRGDSAAYFCASSTDRNTEAFFGQGTRLTVV.

The chain uses TRBV30 and TRBJ1-1, with D possibly matching TRBD1 (5 bases). Per germline, CDR1 GTSNPN and CDR2 SVGIG (reference sequence). Trimming removed 5 bases from V and 0 bases from J, with 7 bases in between. The CDR3 extends over 12 amino acids. The CDR3 DNA reads TGTGCCTGGGACAGTTTGAACACTGAAGCTTTCTTT. Amino acids: CAWDSLNTEAFF. The whole variable domain, remainder taken from reference TRBV30 and TRBJ1-1, is SQTIHQWPATLVQPVGSPLSLECTVEGTSNPNLYWYRQAAGRGLQLLFYSVGIGQISSEVPQNLSASRPQDRQFILSSKKLLLSDSGFYLCAWDSLNTEAFFGQGTRLTVV.

This chain links TRBV4-1 with TRBJ2-7; D perhaps matches TRBD2 (5 bases). V lost 1 base to trimming and J lost 3 bases, with 7 bases between them. CDR1 MGHRA and CDR2 YSYEKL come from the germline V gene. The CDR3 has 13 amino acids. CDR3 coding DNA: TGCGCCAGCAGCCAAGGAGGGAACTACGAGCAGTACTTC. This sequence encodes CASSQGGNYEQYF.

J is TRBJ2-2 and V is TRBV9; 8 bases agree with TRBD2. The CDR3 runs to 15 residues. Germline CDR1 SGDLS, CDR2 YYNGEE. V lost 0 bases, J lost 6 bases, and 4 bases stayed unmatched. This chain's CDR3 is CASSVAGGPPGELFF. In nucleotides, the CDR3 is TGTGCCAGCAGCGTAGCGGGAGGGCCTCCCGGGGAGCTGTTTTTT.

The rearrangement links TRBV28 to TRBJ2-7; D may be TRBD1 (6 bases). The germline V gene encodes CDR1 MDHEN and CDR2 SYDVKM. The length of the CDR3 is 14 residues. V shed 4 bases and J shed 9 bases, with 19 bases lying between them. CDR3 loop: CASSSGQGLRGQYF. The DNA of the CDR3 is TGTGCCAGCAGTTCTGGGCAGGGGCTACGGGGGCAGTACTTC.

The rearrangement uses TRBV24-1 and TRBJ2-3; 10 bases line up with TRBD2. V lost 3 bases to trimming and J lost 4 bases; unmatched junction nucleotides: 12. The CDR3 runs 18 residues. Germline CDR1 KGHDR, CDR2 SFDVKD. Written as DNA, the CDR3 is TGTGCCACCAGTGATCATGGTCAGCGGGAGGGCGAGGCAGATACGCAGTATTTT. Encoded protein: CATSDHGQREGEADTQYF.

V and J are TRBV5-1 and TRBJ1-1, with D unresolved. Germline values: CDR1 SGHRS, CDR2 YFSETQ. V was shortened by 7 bases and J by 1 base, with 11 bases between the two germline ends. The CDR3 is made up of 13 amino acids. CDR3 loop: CASLTQPNTEAFF. For the CDR3, the DNA is TGCGCCAGCTTGACTCAACCGAACACTGAAGCTTTCTTT.

The rearrangement links TRBV19 to TRBJ1-6, with 9 bases lining up with TRBD1. There are 15 residues in the CDR3. CDR1 LNHDA and CDR2 SQIVND come from the germline V gene (reference sequence). The J segment lost 10 bases and the V segment lost 5 bases, leaving 9 bases of the junction unmatched. The CDR3 reads CASSLKDRGDSPLHF. In DNA form, the CDR3 reads TGTGCCAGTAGTCTAAAGGACAGGGGAGACTCACCCCTCCACTTT.

The V and J genes are TRBV11-2 and TRBJ1-1, with 7 bases identical to TRBD1. J gave up 6 bases and V 5 bases, and 6 bases lay outside the gene matches. CDR3 length: 13 residues. CDR1 is SGHAT, CDR2 FQNNGV, per germline. The CDR3: CASSQQGKPEAFF. CDR3 nucleotide sequence: TGTGCCAGCAGCCAACAGGGGAAGCCTGAAGCTTTCTTT.

The chain joins TRBV24-1 to TRBJ2-1; 7 bases agree with TRBD1. Germline CDR1 reads KGHDR; CDR2 reads SFDVKD. The CDR3 contains 13 residues. V was pared by 10 bases and J by 5 bases, with 7 bases of the junction left unmatched. CDR3: CATRGLVDNEQFF. The CDR3 DNA follows: TGTGCCACTAGGGGGCTGGTCGACAATGAGCAGTTCTTC.

The V call is TRBV28, the J call TRBJ1-6; tentatively, D is TRBD1 (6 bases). Germline V gene sequence: CDR1 MDHEN, CDR2 SYDVKM. V shed 1 base and J shed 9 bases, with 10 bases lying between them. The CDR3 contains 14 residues. Here the CDR3 reads CASSLYRESSPLHF. The CDR3 DNA reads as TGTGCCAGCAGTTTATACAGGGAGAGTTCACCCCTCCACTTT.

J is TRBJ2-4 and V is TRBV7-8; TRBD2 might be the D (6 bases). The CDR3 contains 14 residues. Trimming stripped 4 bases from V and 8 bases from J, with 15 bases between. Germline V gene lookup returns CDR1 SGHVS and CDR2 FQNEAQ. CDR3 sequence: CASSSQRLAYIQYF. DNA for the CDR3: TGTGCCAGCAGCTCGCAGCGTCTAGCGTACATTCAGTACTTC.

The J gene is TRBJ2-7, the V gene TRBV10-3; 9 bases map to TRBD1. With V trimmed by 2 bases and J by 7 bases, 6 bases remained unmatched. The germline gives CDR1 ENHRY, CDR2 SYGVKD. The CDR3 extends over 14 amino acids. The CDR3, as DNA: TGTGCCATCAGTGAGGCACAGGGGGCCGGGGAGCAGTACTTC. Translating it yields CAISEAQGAGEQYF.

The genes are TRBV28 and TRBJ2-1, with D tentatively TRBD1 (6 bases). V lost 2 bases and J 5 bases, leaving 19 bases between the germline ends. Germline-derived CDR1 and CDR2 are MDHEN and SYDVKM. The CDR3 spans 17 residues. CDR3 protein: CASSLPGQRIENNEQFF. The CDR3 nucleotides read TGTGCCAGCAGTTTACCCGGACAGCGCATAGAAAACAATGAGCAGTTCTTC.

This clone appeared a single time. The rearrangement uses TRBV6-2 or TRBV6-3 and TRBJ2-7; possible D gene TRBD2, 6 bases. Trimming left V 7 bases short and J 1 base short, with 11 bases between. Germline V gives CDR1 MNHEY, CDR2 SVGEGT. The CDR3 has 13 amino acids. The DNA of the CDR3 is TGTGCCAGCACCCCGACTAGGTCCTACGAGCAGTACTTC. Protein product: CASTPTRSYEQYF.

The J gene is TRBJ2-7, the V gene TRBV7-2; 7 bases are a match to TRBD2. Germline V gives CDR1 SGHTA, CDR2 FQGNSA. This CDR3 is built from 15 residues. V dropped 3 bases and J dropped 4; count of bases not matched to a gene: 9. The CDR3 nucleotides read TGTGCCAGCAGCTTCCTAGCGGCGCCAGGATACGAGCAGTACTTC. Translating it yields CASSFLAAPGYEQYF.

The V gene is TRBV7-2, the J gene TRBJ2-1; 12 nucleotides line up with TRBD1. The CDR3 covers 15 residues. V dropped 4 bases and J dropped 8; count of bases not matched to a gene: 6. Germline-derived CDR1 and CDR2 are SGHTA and FQGNSA. The CDR3 loop reads CASSSRDRGLDEQFF. In nucleotides, the CDR3 is TGTGCCAGCAGCTCCCGGGACAGGGGGCTCGATGAGCAGTTCTTC. The entire variable domain, with the rest obtained from reference TRBV7-2 and TRBJ2-1, is as follows: GAGVSQSPSNKVTEKGKDVELRCDPISGHTALYWYRQSLGQGLEFLIYFQGNSAPDKSGLPSDRFSAERTGGSVSTLTIQRTQQEDSAVYLCASSSRDRGLDEQFFGPGTRLTVL.

The V gene is TRBV7-6, the J gene TRBJ2-7, with 8 bases fitting TRBD2. V shed 5 bases, J shed 3 bases, and the junction held 6 bases outside the gene matches. CDR1 and CDR2 from the germline V gene are SGHVS and FNYEAQ. The CDR3 is made up of 14 amino acids. CDR3 sequence (DNA): TGTGCCAGCAGCCAAGCGGGAGAGGGCTACGAGCAGTACTTC. It yields the protein CASSQAGEGYEQYF. Drawing the rest from reference TRBV7-6 and TRBJ2-7, the complete variable domain is GAGVSQSPRYKVTKRGQDVALRCDPISGHVSLYWYRQALGQGPEFLTYFNYEAQQDKSGLPNDRFSAERPEGSISTLTIQRTEQRDSAMYRCASSQAGEGYEQYFGPGTRLTVT.

V usage is TRBV13 and J usage is TRBJ2-1, with 8 bases aligning to TRBD1. Germline trimming cut 5 bases from V and 5 bases from J; bases unmatched to any gene: 8. This CDR3 has 15 amino acids. Germline CDR1 reads PRHDT; CDR2 reads FYEKMQ (reference sequence). CDR3 amino acids: CASSPGQGYDNEQFF. CDR3 DNA sequence: TGTGCCAGCAGCCCCGGACAGGGTTACGACAATGAGCAGTTCTTC.

This chain links TRBV4-1 with TRBJ1-1; tentative D call: TRBD1 (6 bases). Germline V lookup: CDR1 MGHRA, CDR2 YSYEKL. The CDR3 loop spans 15 amino acids. Trimming shortened V by 0 bases and J by 5 bases, and 13 bases separated the two germline ends. The CDR3 sequence: CASSQDSGGWTEAFF. The CDR3 DNA reads TGCGCCAGCAGCCAAGATTCGGGGGGCTGGACTGAAGCTTTCTTT.

The chain joins TRBV18 to TRBJ2-7, with D hard to call. V was shortened by 6 bases and J by 0 bases, with 24 bases between the two germline ends. This CDR3 has 18 amino acids. Germline V gene sequence: CDR1 KGHSH, CDR2 LQKENI. The CDR3, as DNA: TGTGCCAGCTCCCCAAGTCCAACCTCTACATGGAGCTCCTACGAGCAGTACTTC. It codes for CASSPSPTSTWSSYEQYF.

This clone was seen more than once but under ten times. CDR3 region: CASSLGQVGGEQFF. The CDR3 nucleotides read TGTGCCAGCAGCTTAGGACAGGTTGGGGGTGAGCAGTTCTTC. This chain connects TRBV6-4 to TRBJ2-1, with 7 bases that match TRBD1. CDR3 length: 14 amino acids. From germline, CDR1 is MRHNA and CDR2 SNTAGT. V trimming: 6 bases; J trimming: 9 bases; junction bases outside the gene matches: 11.

The chain uses TRBV19 and TRBJ2-1, with 10 bases fitting TRBD2. Germline loops: CDR1 LNHDA, CDR2 SQIVND (reference sequence). V gave up 9 bases and J gave up 4 bases; unmatched junction bases: 15. The CDR3 has 17 amino acids. CDR3 bases: TGTGCCAGATCAGGACTAGCGGTAACCAACGTTTACAATGAGCAGTTCTTC. This translates into CARSGLAVTNVYNEQFF.

This chain joins TRBV28 and TRBJ2-5; D call uncertain. This CDR3 has 14 residues. CDR1 is MDHEN, CDR2 SYDVKM, per germline. With 2 bases removed from V and 1 base from J, the gap between germline ends came to 8 bases. CDR3 sequence (DNA): TGTGCCAGCAGTTTACCTCTAGGCCAAGAGACCCAGTACTTC. This codes for CASSLPLGQETQYF.

This chain joins TRBV10-2 and TRBJ2-7; TRBD2 aligns across 8 bases. J gave up 4 bases and V 8 bases, and 1 base lay outside the gene matches. The CDR3 runs to 11 residues. Germline V gene lookup returns CDR1 WSHSY and CDR2 SAAADI. The CDR3 sequence is CASRGGYEQYF. The CDR3 DNA reads as TGCGCCAGCCGCGGGGGGTACGAGCAGTACTTC.

This clone showed up just once. The V gene is TRBV21-1, the J gene TRBJ2-3; the table's D gene call, TRBD2, was not cross checked with the DNA. TRBV21-1 is tagged as a pseudogene. The CDR3 is made up of 17 amino acids. The CDR3, as DNA: TGTGCCAGCAGCCCCTCCATCCGACTAGACCCGACAGATACGCAGTATTTT. Translating it yields CASSPSIRLDPTDTQYF.